This T cell receptor beta chain emerged from a study of T cells in Graves' hyperthyroidism and ophthalmopathy. RNA transcripts provided the source from which TCR beta CDR3 regions were amplified. The TCR CDR3 first-round RT-PCR relied on the HTBI primer set. Via MiXCR, TCRdb re-called the multiplex PCR reads, giving one row per CDR3 protein. The table has hundreds of thousands of distinct CDR3 sequences, 12% to 15% seen once; the top ten hold roughly 10%. CDR3 length: 15 residues. With 3 bases clipped from V and 7 bases from J, the junction kept 4 bases outside the gene matches. Germline V lookup: CDR1 LGHDT, CDR2 YNNKEL (reference sequence).

The chain combines TRBV3-1 with TRBJ1-4, with 11 bases that match TRBD1. The sample comprised blood. The receptor's source is a woman aged 18-29 years with Graves' hyperthyroidism. DNA of the CDR3: TGTGCCAGCAGCCACCCGGGACAGGGGGGTGAAAAACTGTTTTTT. Amino acid sequence: CASSHPGQGGEKLFF.